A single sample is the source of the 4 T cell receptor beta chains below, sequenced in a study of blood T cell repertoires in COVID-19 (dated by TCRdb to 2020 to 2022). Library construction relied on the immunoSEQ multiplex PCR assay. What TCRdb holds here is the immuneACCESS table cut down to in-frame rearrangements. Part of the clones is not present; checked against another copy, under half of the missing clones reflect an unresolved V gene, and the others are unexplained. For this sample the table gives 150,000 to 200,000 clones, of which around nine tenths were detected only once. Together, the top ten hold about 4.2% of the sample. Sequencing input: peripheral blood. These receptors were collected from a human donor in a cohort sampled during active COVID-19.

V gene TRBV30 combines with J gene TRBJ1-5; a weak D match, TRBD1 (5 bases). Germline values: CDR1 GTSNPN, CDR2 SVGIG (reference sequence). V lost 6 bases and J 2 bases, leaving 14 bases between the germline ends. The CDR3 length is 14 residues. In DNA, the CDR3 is TGTGCCTGCAACAGGCAAGGGGGCAATCAGCCCCAGCATTTT. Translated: CACNRQGGNQPQHF.

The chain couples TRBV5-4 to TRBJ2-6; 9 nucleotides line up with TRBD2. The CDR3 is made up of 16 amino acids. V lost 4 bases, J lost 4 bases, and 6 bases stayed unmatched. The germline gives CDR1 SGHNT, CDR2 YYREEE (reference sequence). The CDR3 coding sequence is TGTGCCAGCAGCGGCGGGGGGGCTTCAGGGGCCAACGTCCTGACTTTC. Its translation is CASSGGGASGANVLTF.

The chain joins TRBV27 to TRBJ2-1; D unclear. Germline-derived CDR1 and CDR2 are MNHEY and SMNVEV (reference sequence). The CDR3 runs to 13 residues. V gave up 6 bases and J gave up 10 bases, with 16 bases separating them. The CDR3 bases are TGTGCCAGCAGATCCCGGTTGGGCAGAGAGCAGTTCTTC. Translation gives CASRSRLGREQFF.

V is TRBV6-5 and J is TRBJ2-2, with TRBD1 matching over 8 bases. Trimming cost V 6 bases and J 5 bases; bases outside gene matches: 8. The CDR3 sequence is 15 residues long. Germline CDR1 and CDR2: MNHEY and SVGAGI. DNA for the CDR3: TGTGCCAGCAGCCACGGACAGGGCGGTACCGGGGAGCTGTTTTTT. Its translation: CASSHGQGGTGELFF.